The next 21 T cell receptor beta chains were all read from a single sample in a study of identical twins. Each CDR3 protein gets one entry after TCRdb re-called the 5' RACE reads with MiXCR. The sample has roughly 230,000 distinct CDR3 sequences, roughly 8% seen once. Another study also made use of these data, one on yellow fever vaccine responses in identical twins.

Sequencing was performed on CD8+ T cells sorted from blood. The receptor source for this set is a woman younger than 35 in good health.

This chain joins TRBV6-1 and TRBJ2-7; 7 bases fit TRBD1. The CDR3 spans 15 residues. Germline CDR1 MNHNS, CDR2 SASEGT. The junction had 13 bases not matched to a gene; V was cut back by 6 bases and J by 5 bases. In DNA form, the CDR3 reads TGTGCCAGCAGCCAGATCGGGACAGACAACGACGAGCAGTACTTC. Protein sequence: CASSQIGTDNDEQYF.

The CDR3 sequence is CASSSTGFGETQYF. DNA of the CDR3: TGTGCCAGCAGCTCGACAGGTTTCGGGGAGACCCAGTACTTC. The J gene is TRBJ2-5, the V gene TRBV7-9; perhaps TRBD1 as D (6 bases). The germline V gene has CDR1 SEHNR and CDR2 FQNEAQ (reference sequence). Between the trimmed V and J ends, which lost 4 bases and 5 bases, there was a span of 14 bases. CDR3 length: 14 amino acids.

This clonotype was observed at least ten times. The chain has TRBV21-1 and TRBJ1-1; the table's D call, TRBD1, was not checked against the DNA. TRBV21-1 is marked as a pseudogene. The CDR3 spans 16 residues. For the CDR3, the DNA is TGTGCCAGCAGCAAAGCTGAGATGGGGGATGACACTGAAGCTTTCTTT. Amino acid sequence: CASSKAEMGDDTEAFF.

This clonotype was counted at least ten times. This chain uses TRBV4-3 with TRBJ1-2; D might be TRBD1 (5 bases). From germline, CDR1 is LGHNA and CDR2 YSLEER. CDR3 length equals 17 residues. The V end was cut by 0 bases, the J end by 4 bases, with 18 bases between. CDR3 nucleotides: TGCGCCAGCAGCCAAGATCGCGCTGGGGGTCAGCCCTATGGCTACACCTTC. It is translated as CASSQDRAGGQPYGYTF.

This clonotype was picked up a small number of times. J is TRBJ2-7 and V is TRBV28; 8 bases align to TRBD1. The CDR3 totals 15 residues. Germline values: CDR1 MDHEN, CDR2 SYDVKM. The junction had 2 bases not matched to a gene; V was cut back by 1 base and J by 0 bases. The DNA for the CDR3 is TGTGCCAGCAGTTTATACAGGGGGTACTCCTACGAGCAGTACTTC. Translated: CASSLYRGYSYEQYF.

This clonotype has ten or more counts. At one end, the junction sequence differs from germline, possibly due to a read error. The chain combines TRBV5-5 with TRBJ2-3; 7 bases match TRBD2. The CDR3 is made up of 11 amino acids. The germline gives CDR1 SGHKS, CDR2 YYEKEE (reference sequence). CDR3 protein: CASSFGRESNF. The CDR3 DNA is TGTGCCAGCAGCTTTGGGCGGGAGTCCAATTTT.

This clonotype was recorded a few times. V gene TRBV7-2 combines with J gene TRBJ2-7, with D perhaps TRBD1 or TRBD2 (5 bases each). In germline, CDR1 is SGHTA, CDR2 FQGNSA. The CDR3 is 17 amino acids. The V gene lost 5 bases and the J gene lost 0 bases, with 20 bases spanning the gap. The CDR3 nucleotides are TGTGCCAGCAGCCGACCGCTAAGGGACGGAGCCTCCTACGAGCAGTACTTC. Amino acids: CASSRPLRDGASYEQYF. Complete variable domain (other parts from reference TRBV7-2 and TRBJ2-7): GAGVSQSPSNKVTEKGKDVELRCDPISGHTALYWYRQSLGQGLEFLIYFQGNSAPDKSGLPSDRFSAERTGGSVSTLTIQRTQQEDSAVYLCASSRPLRDGASYEQYFGPGTRLTVT.

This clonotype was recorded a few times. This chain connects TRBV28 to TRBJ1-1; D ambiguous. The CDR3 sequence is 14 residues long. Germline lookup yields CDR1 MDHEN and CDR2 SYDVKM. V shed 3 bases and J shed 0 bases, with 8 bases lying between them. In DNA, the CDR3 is TGTGCCAGCAGTTTTAGGTTCCTGAACACTGAAGCTTTCTTT. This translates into CASSFRFLNTEAFF.

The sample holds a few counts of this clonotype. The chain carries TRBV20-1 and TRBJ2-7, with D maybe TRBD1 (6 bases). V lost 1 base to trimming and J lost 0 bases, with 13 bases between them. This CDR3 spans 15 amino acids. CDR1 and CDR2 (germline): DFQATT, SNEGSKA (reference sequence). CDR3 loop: CSARAWDTSSYEQYF. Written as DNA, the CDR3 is TGCAGTGCTAGAGCATGGGACACCTCCTCCTACGAGCAGTACTTC.

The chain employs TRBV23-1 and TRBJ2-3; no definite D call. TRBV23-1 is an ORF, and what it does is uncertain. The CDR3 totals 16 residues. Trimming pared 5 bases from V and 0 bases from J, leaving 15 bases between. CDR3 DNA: TGCGCCAGCAGTGCCTCGAAGGGTCTAAGCACAGATACGCAGTATTTT. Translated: CASSASKGLSTDTQYF.

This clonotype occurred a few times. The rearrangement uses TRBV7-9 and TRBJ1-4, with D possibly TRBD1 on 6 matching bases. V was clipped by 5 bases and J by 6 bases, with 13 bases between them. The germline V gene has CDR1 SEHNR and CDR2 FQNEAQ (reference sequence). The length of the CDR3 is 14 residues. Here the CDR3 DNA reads TGTGCCAGCAGCCTCGGGACAAAAGATGAAAAACTGTTTTTT. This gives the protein CASSLGTKDEKLFF. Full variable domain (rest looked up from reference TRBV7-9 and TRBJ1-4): DTGVSQNPRHKITKRGQNVTFRCDPISEHNRLYWYRQTLGQGPEFLTYFQNEAQLEKSRLLSDRFSAERPKGSFSTLEIQRTEQGDSAMYLCASSLGTKDEKLFFGSGTQLSVL.

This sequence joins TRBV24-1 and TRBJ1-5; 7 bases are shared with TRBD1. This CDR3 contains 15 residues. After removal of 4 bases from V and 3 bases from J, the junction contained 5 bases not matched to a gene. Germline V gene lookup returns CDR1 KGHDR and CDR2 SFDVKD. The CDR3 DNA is TGTGCCACCAGTGACACAGGGGCCCCCAATCAGCCCCAGCATTTT. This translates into CATSDTGAPNQPQHF.

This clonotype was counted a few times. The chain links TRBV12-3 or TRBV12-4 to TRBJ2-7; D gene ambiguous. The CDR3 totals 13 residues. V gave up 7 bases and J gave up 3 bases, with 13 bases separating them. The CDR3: CASTIGTVYEQYF. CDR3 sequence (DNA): TGTGCCAGCACCATAGGAACGGTCTACGAGCAGTACTTC.

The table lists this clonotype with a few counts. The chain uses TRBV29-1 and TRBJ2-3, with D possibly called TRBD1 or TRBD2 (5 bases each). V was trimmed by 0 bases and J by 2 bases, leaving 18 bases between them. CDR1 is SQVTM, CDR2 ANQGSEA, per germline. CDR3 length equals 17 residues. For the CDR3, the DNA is TGCAGCGTTGAAGATCTAGGGGACCGAGCACCCACAGATACGCAGTATTTT. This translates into CSVEDLGDRAPTDTQYF.

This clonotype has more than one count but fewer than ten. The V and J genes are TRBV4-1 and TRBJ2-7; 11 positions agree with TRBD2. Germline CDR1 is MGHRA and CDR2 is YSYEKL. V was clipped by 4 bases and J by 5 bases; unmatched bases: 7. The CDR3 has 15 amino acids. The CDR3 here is CASSPLLAGANEQYF. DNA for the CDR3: TGCGCCAGCAGCCCGCTACTAGCGGGGGCTAACGAGCAGTACTTC.

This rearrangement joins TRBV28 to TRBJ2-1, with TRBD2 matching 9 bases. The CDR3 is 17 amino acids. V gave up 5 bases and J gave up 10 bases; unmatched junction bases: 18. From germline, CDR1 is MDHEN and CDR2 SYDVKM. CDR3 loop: CASSLGPSGNVGLEQFF. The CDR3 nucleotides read TGTGCCAGCAGTCTTGGGCCTAGCGGGAACGTCGGATTAGAGCAGTTCTTC.

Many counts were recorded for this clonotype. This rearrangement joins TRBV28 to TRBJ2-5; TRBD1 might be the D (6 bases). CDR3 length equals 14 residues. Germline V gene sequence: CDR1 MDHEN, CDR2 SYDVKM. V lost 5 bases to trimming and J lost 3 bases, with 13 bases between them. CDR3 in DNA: TGTGCCAGCAGTGGGGGCGCCGCGAAAGAGACCCAGTACTTC. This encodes CASSGGAAKETQYF.

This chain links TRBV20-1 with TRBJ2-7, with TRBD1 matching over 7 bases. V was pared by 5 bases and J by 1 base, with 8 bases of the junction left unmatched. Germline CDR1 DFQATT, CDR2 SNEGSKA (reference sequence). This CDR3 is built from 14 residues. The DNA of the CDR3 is TGCAGTGCTTTCCCGACAGGGCTATCCTACGAGCAGTACTTC. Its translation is CSAFPTGLSYEQYF.

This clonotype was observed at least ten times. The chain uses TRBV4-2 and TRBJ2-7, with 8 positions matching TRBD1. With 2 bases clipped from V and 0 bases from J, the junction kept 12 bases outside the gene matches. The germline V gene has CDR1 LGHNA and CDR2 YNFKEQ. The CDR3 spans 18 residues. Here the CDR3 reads CASSQRLTGTGDSYEQYF. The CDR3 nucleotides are TGTGCCAGCAGCCAAAGACTAACGGGGACAGGTGACTCCTACGAGCAGTACTTC.

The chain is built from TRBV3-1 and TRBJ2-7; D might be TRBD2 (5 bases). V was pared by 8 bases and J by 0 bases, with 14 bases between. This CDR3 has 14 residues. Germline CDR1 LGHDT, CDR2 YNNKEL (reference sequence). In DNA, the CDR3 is TGTGCCAGCTGCTTTGGAGGAAGCTCCTACGAGCAGTACTTC. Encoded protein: CASCFGGSSYEQYF.

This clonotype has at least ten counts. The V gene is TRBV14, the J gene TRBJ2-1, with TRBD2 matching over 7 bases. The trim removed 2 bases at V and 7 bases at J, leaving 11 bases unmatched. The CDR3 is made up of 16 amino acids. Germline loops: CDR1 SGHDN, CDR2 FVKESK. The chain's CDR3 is CASSQSSGPTWNEQFF. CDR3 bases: TGTGCCAGCAGCCAATCTAGCGGACCCACTTGGAATGAGCAGTTCTTC.